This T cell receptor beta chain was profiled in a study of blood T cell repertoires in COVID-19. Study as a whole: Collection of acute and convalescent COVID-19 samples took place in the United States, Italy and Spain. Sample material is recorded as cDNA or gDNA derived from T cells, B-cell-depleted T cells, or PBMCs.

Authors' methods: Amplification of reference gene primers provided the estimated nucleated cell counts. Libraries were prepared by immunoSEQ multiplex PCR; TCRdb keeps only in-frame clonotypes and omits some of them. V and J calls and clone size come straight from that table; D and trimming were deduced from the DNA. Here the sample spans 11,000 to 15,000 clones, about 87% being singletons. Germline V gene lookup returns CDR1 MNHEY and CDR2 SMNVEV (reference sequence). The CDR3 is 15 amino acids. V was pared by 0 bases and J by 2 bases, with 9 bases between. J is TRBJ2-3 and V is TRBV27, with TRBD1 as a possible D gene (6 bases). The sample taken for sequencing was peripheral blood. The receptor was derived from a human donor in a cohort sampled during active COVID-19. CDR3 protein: CASSLSRGHTDTQYF. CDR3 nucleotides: TGTGCCAGCAGTTTATCCAGGGGCCACACAGATACGCAGTATTTT.